Sequencing of this TCR beta chain was carried out in a study of T cell repertoires in cytomegalovirus infection. Background on the study: Indications came from public TCR beta signatures; they pointed to CMV infection and to a matching HLA type.

One entry per CDR3 protein, called by TCRdb with MiXCR from the reads. The sample consists of some 940,000 distinct CDR3 sequences, about 33% of them appearing once. The V gene's germline CDR1 is MGHRA and CDR2 YSYEKL. This CDR3 comprises 15 residues. V lost 0 bases and J 3 bases, leaving 9 bases between the germline ends. Overall study results and limits: Individuals carrying CMV plus the relevant HLA were identified by cumulative frequency of public TCR beta families. The response measured ex vivo was dominated by TCR beta clonotypes (HLA-C-restricted and CMV-specific).

Regarding this clonotype: Its specificity is not known.

The input for sequencing was cultured CD8+ T cells from PBMCs, taken from culture after CMV antigen stimulation. This chain joins TRBV4-1 and TRBJ1-5; D unresolved. The sequence was obtained from a human donor in good health (CMV status not recorded). Some clones in this sample may be carry-over from other donors' samples. CDR3 DNA sequence: TGCGCCAGCAGCCAAGATGAAAGGGTCAATCAGCCCCAGCATTTT. It yields the protein CASSQDERVNQPQHF.